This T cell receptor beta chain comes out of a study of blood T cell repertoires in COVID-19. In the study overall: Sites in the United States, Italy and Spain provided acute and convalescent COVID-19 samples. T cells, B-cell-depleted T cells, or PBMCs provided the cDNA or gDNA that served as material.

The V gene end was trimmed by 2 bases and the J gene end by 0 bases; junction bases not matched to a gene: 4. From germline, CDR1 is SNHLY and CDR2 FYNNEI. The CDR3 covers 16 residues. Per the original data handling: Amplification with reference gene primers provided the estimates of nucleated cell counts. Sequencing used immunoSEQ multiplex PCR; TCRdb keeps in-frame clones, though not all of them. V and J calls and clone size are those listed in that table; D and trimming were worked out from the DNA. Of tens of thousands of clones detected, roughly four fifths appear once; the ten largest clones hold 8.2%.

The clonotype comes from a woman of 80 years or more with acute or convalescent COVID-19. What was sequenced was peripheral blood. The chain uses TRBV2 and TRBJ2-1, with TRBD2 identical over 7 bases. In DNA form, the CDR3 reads TGTGCCAGCAGTGAAAGGAGCGGGATCTCCTACAATGAGCAGTTCTTC. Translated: CASSERSGISYNEQFF.